These 28 T cell receptor beta chains originate from one sample sequenced in a study of T cells in Graves' hyperthyroidism and ophthalmopathy. Authors of the study amplified TCR beta CDR3 regions from RNA transcripts. Researchers ran a first-round RT-PCR on the TCR CDR3 using the HTBI primer set. TCRdb used MiXCR to reprocess the multiplex PCR reads, holding one entry per CDR3 protein. The table has roughly 840,000 distinct CDR3 sequences, around 38% seen once. The sample taken for sequencing was blood. The source of these receptors is a man between 18 and 35 years old with Graves' hyperthyroidism.

Regarding this clonotype: A much larger clone is a single base away; this may be a read error. The chain recombines TRBV20-1 with TRBJ1-6; the D gene is possibly TRBD1 (5 bases). In germline, CDR1 is DFQATT, CDR2 SNEGSKA (reference sequence). CDR3 size: 13 residues. V was clipped by 3 bases and J by 7 bases, with 10 bases between them. CDR3 nucleotides: TGCAGTGCTAGGCGGGCAGGGAATTCACCCCTCCACTTT. Amino acids: CSARRAGNSPLHF.

The genes are TRBV7-2 and TRBJ1-5; weak D call: TRBD1 (5 bases). Trimming removed 1 base from V and 1 base from J, with 11 bases in between. Per germline, CDR1 SGHTA and CDR2 FQGNSA. The CDR3 runs 16 residues. CDR3 amino acids: CASSLGTGPSNQPQHF. Written as DNA, the CDR3 is TGTGCCAGCAGCTTAGGTACGGGGCCAAGCAATCAGCCCCAGCATTTT.

This chain links TRBV5-4 with TRBJ2-7; either TRBD1 or TRBD2 may fit D (6 bases each). Deletions cut 0 bases from V and 2 bases from J, with 12 bases between. The CDR3 has 15 amino acids. Germline CDR1 and CDR2: SGHNT and YYREEE (reference sequence). The DNA of the CDR3 is TGTGCCAGCAGCTTGGAACCGGGGGCTGCCTACGAGCAGTACTTC. It encodes CASSLEPGAAYEQYF.

The rearrangement joins TRBV7-3 to TRBJ2-5, with TRBD1 matching 8 bases. Losses at the gene ends were 5 bases for V and 5 bases for J; bases not matched to a gene: 7. This CDR3 comprises 14 residues. CDR1 and CDR2 (germline): SGHTA, FQGTGA. The CDR3 loop is CASSTTGAGETQYF. CDR3 in DNA: TGTGCCAGCAGCACGACAGGGGCGGGTGAGACCCAGTACTTC.

This clonotype was observed once. V is TRBV29-1 and J is TRBJ2-2; D remains unclear. The CDR3 sequence is 10 residues long. Germline CDR1 reads SQVTM; CDR2 reads ANQGSEA. V lost 4 bases, J lost 8 bases, and 5 bases lay in between. The CDR3 region is CSVVRGELFF. CDR3 in DNA: TGCAGCGTTGTGAGAGGGGAGCTGTTTTTT.

This clonotype was observed once. V usage is TRBV2 and J usage is TRBJ2-7; a weak D match, TRBD2 (6 bases). Germline CDR1 and CDR2: SNHLY and FYNNEI. V was shortened by 8 bases and J by 1 base, with 12 bases between the two germline ends. The CDR3 runs to 13 residues. CDR3 residues: CASPDYLSYEQYF. Written as DNA, the CDR3 is TGTGCCAGCCCGGACTATTTGTCCTACGAGCAGTACTTC.

This clonotype came up many times. The V and J genes are TRBV2 and TRBJ2-7; no reliable D call. Trimming shortened V by 2 bases and J by 8 bases, and 10 bases separated the two germline ends. Germline V gene lookup returns CDR1 SNHLY and CDR2 FYNNEI. The length of the CDR3 is 12 residues. DNA of the CDR3: TGTGCCAGCAGTGAACCCGGGTTGAAGCAGTACTTC. It encodes CASSEPGLKQYF.

The V call is TRBV15, the J call TRBJ1-2; D call uncertain. Looked up from germline, CDR1 is LNHNV and CDR2 is YYDKDF (reference sequence). This CDR3 is 15 amino acids long. V was clipped by 0 bases and J by 5 bases, with 13 bases between them. In nucleotides, the CDR3 is TGTGCCACCAGCAGAGAAATGCGGGAGGATTATGGCTACACCTTC. It translates to CATSREMREDYGYTF.

This clonotype was detected only once. At one of its ends the junction is not consistent with the germline gene, which may arise from a read error. V gene TRBV11-1 combines with J gene TRBJ2-5; 7 bases agree with TRBD2. CDR1 and CDR2 from the germline V gene are SGHAT and FQDESV (reference sequence). CDR3 size: 13 residues. CDR3 region: CAGSWGGQETQYF. The CDR3 DNA is TGTGCCGGCAGCTGGGGGGGACAAGAGACCCAGTACTTC.

The J gene is TRBJ1-6, the V gene TRBV7-3; 7 bases line up with TRBD1. The CDR3 has 13 residues. Germline assignment: CDR1 SGHTA and CDR2 FQGTGA. The CDR3 nucleotides are TGTGCTAGTAAGGGACAGTTAAATTCACCCCTCCACTTT. Translated: CASKGQLNSPLHF. Supplemented by reference TRBV7-3 and TRBJ1-6, the full variable domain reads GAGVSQTPSNKVTEKGKYVELRCDPISGHTALYWYRQSLGQGPEFLIYFQGTGAADDSGLPNDRFFAVRPEGSVSTLKIQRTERGDSAVYLCASKGQLNSPLHFGNGTRLTVT.

There are a few counts of this clonotype. A much larger clone differs from this one at a single base, so this may be a read error. The CDR3 loop reads CASAGLNTEAFF. The DNA for the CDR3 is TGTGCCAGCGCAGGGCTGAACACTGAAGCTTTCTTT. This chain connects TRBV6-6 to TRBJ1-1; D might be TRBD1 (5 bases). Looked up from germline, CDR1 is MNHNY and CDR2 is SVGAGI (reference sequence). This CDR3 has 12 amino acids. Trimming took 8 bases from V and 0 from J, leaving 7 bases between them.

This chain uses TRBV6-6 with TRBJ1-5; D possibly corresponds to TRBD1 (5 bases). Germline CDR1 is MNHNY and CDR2 is SVGAGI (reference sequence). The V gene lost 8 bases and the J gene lost 3 bases, with 14 bases spanning the gap. The CDR3 runs to 14 residues. The chain's CDR3 is CASLPGRDNQPQHF. DNA of the CDR3: TGTGCCAGCCTCCCGGGCAGGGACAATCAGCCCCAGCATTTT.

In its sample, this clonotype was seen a few times. The chain is built from TRBV12-3 or TRBV12-4 and TRBJ1-4; 11 positions agree with TRBD1. The CDR3 has 14 amino acids. Unmatched junction bases numbered 7, after V lost 9 bases and J lost 7 bases. The CDR3 DNA sequence: TGTGCCAGTAGAGCCGGGACAGGGGGTGAAAAACTGTTTTTT. Its protein is CASRAGTGGEKLFF.

Comments on this clonotype: At one of its ends the junction is not consistent with the germline gene, which may arise from a read error. CDR3 residues: CASSIDTYYGYTF. The CDR3 DNA sequence: TGTGCCAGTAGCATAGACACTTACTATGGCTACACCTTT. The V call is TRBV19, the J call TRBJ1-2; unclear D gene. Per the germline V gene, CDR1 is LNHDA and CDR2 is SQIVND (reference sequence). The CDR3 covers 13 residues.

At least ten counts were recorded for this clonotype. The chain joins TRBV29-1 to TRBJ2-7, with D maybe TRBD1 (6 bases). CDR1 is SQVTM and CDR2 is ANQGSEA in the germline V gene. V lost 7 bases to trimming and J lost 4 bases, with 11 bases between them. This CDR3 has 11 residues. CDR3 sequence (DNA): TGCAGCGGGGTCAGGGGATACGAGCAGTACTTC. Protein: CSGVRGYEQYF.

This clonotype showed up many times. The chain employs TRBV15 and TRBJ1-5, with D tentatively TRBD1 (6 bases). The CDR3 has 15 amino acids. V lost 5 bases and J 2 bases, leaving 13 bases between the germline ends. From germline, CDR1 is LNHNV and CDR2 YYDKDF (reference sequence). This CDR3 reads CATSQEKGGNQPQHF. CDR3 coding DNA: TGTGCCACCAGCCAGGAGAAGGGGGGCAATCAGCCCCAGCATTTT.

The chain carries TRBV29-1 and TRBJ1-1, with D perhaps matching TRBD1 (5 bases). Germline V lookup: CDR1 SQVTM, CDR2 ANQGSEA. The germline V and J ends were trimmed by 8 bases and 1 base, with 8 bases remaining between them. The CDR3 spans 11 residues. CDR3 sequence: CSQDTNTEAFF. CDR3 sequence (DNA): TGCAGCCAGGACACGAACACTGAAGCTTTCTTT.

This clonotype has more than one count but fewer than ten. The chain employs TRBV9 and TRBJ2-7, with 7 bases matching TRBD2. The CDR3 is 15 residues long. J lost 2 bases, V lost 4 bases, and 9 bases had no gene match. Looked up from germline, CDR1 is SGDLS and CDR2 is YYNGEE. The chain's CDR3 is CASSPPLGGPYEQYF. As DNA, the CDR3 is TGTGCCAGCAGCCCCCCATTGGGAGGGCCCTACGAGCAGTACTTC.

In its sample, this clonotype was seen many times. The junction departs from the called germline gene at one end, perhaps through a read error. The V and J genes are TRBV4-3 and TRBJ1-1; D gene ambiguous. Looked up from germline, CDR1 is LGHNA and CDR2 is YSLEER. CDR3 length: 13 residues. CDR3 in amino acids: CASSQDLVTEAFF. In DNA, the CDR3 is TGTGCCAGCAGCCAAGATTTGGTTACTGAAGCTTTCTTT.

CDR3 sequence reads: CSVEVAGTYEQYF. CDR3 DNA: TGCAGCGTTGAAGTCGCCGGGACCTACGAGCAGTACTTC. This chain links TRBV29-1 with TRBJ2-7; D may be TRBD2 (5 bases). The CDR3 has 13 residues. V lost 1 base and J 2 bases, leaving 9 bases between the germline ends. Germline lookup yields CDR1 SQVTM and CDR2 ANQGSEA.

Notes on this clonotype: A much bigger clone sits one base away, suggesting this may be a read error. V is TRBV7-9 and J is TRBJ2-5, with a weak D call TRBD1 (6 bases). The CDR3 loop spans 14 amino acids. Germline V gene data show CDR1 as SEHNR and CDR2 as FQNEAQ (reference sequence). The germline V and J ends were trimmed by 4 bases and 7 bases, with 16 bases remaining between them. This CDR3 is CASSSPQGMGTQYF. The CDR3 DNA follows: TGTGCCAGCAGCTCCCCGCAGGGGATGGGGACCCAGTACTTC.

This clonotype has a count of ten or more. The CDR3 nucleotides read TGTGCCAGCAGCGACTCAGGGGTAGGTTCACCCCTCCACTTT. Translation gives CASSDSGVGSPLHF. The gene calls are TRBV9 and TRBJ1-6; D perhaps matches TRBD1 (6 bases). V lost 3 bases and J 9 bases, leaving 13 bases between the germline ends. This CDR3 contains 14 residues. Germline V gene data show CDR1 as SGDLS and CDR2 as YYNGEE.

The rearrangement links TRBV4-2 to TRBJ1-4, with 8 bases matching TRBD1. Germline loops: CDR1 LGHNA, CDR2 YNFKEQ. V trimming: 0 bases; J trimming: 5 bases; junction bases outside the gene matches: 11. This CDR3 has 18 amino acids. The CDR3 nucleotides are TGTGCCAGCAGCCAAGAAGGGGGACAGGAGCCAGAAAATGAAAAACTGTTTTTT. The encoded protein is CASSQEGGQEPENEKLFF.

With respect to this clonotype: A much more abundant neighbour one base away suggests this may be a read error. V usage is TRBV19 and J usage is TRBJ1-5; D is undetermined. The CDR3 covers 15 residues. Germline lookup yields CDR1 LNHDA and CDR2 SQIVND (reference sequence). The CDR3 sequence is CASGIGRLGNQPQHF. Here the CDR3 DNA reads TGTGCCAGTGGTATCGGCCGGCTGGGCAATCAGCCCCAGCATTTT.

The genes are TRBV10-3 and TRBJ1-6; 8 bases match TRBD1. The CDR3 is made up of 14 amino acids. The V segment lost 8 bases and the J segment 5 bases; nucleotides outside the gene matches: 5. The germline gives CDR1 ENHRY, CDR2 SYGVKD. The CDR3 is CAIRGQEHNSPLHF. The CDR3 DNA follows: TGTGCCATCCGGGGACAGGAGCATAATTCACCCCTCCACTTT.

In regard to this clonotype: One junction end disagrees with the germline gene, perhaps due to a read error. This sequence joins TRBV2 and TRBJ1-6, with D unclear. CDR1 is SNHLY and CDR2 is FYNNEI in the germline V gene. This CDR3 is 16 amino acids long. The CDR3 bases are TGTGCCAGCAGTGGCGGTGGCCAAGGGATAGGTTCACCCCTCCGCTTT. Protein sequence: CASSGGGQGIGSPLRF.

This clonotype showed up many times. CDR3 region: CASTGGNSPLHF. The CDR3 DNA is TGTGCCAGCACCGGAGGGAATTCACCCCTCCACTTT. J is TRBJ1-6 and V is TRBV25-1; D gene ambiguous. Germline V gene sequence: CDR1 MGHDK, CDR2 SYGVNS. With 7 bases removed from V and 7 bases from J, the gap between germline ends came to 8 bases. CDR3 length equals 12 residues.

This clonotype has just a few counts. The chain carries TRBV7-2 and TRBJ2-5; 7 nucleotides align to TRBD1. After removal of 3 bases from V and 5 bases from J, the junction contained 21 bases not matched to a gene. This CDR3 contains 19 residues. Germline V gene sequence: CDR1 SGHTA, CDR2 FQGNSA. The CDR3 DNA sequence: TGTGCCAGCAGCTTCCCCCGAGGACGAGAGGGGGCAGTGACGGAGACCCAGTACTTC. It codes for CASSFPRGREGAVTETQYF.